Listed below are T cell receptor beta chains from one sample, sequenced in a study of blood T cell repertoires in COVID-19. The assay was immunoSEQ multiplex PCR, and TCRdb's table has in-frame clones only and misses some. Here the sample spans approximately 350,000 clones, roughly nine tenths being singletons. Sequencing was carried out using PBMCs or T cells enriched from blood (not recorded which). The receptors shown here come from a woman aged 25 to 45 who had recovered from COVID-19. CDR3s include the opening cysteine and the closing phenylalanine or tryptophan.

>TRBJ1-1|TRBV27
CASGGLREEAFF
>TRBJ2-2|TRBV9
CASSVGTGGRDGELFF
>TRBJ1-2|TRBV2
CASSTPGMGYGYTF
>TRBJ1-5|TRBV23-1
CASSTSGTGNGLSNQPQHF
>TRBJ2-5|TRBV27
CASSFLGGRETQYF
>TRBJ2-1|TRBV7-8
CASSLVGGAGEQFF
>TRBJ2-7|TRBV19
CASSIKHSSYEQYF
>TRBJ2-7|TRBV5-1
CASSLFTDNYEQYF
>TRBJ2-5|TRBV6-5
CASKLGPGETQYF
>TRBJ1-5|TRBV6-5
CASGTASNQPQHF
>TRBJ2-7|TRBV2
CASTRGLAASYEQYF
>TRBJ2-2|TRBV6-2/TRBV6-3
CASSYSGLPAGELFF
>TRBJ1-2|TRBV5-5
CASSSGQGANYGYTF
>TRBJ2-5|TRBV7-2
CASSQRQGQYF
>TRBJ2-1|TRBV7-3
CASSLTAGTGDREQFF
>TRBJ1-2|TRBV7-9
CASSLGQGSYGYTF
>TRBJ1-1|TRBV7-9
CASSSSEAFF
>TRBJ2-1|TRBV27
CASSPAGGSYNEQFF
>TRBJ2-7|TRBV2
CASSDSGQFTYEQYF
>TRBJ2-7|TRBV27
CASSLTGNYEQYF
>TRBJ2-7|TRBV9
CASSVGSGAIYEQYF
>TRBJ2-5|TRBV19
CASSIDPASGGETQYF
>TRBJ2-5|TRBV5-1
CASSLAETSGIKETQYF
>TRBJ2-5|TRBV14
CASSQRLALWQETQYF
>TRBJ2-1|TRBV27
CASSLLRENRIEQFF
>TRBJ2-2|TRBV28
CASSYLSTGELFF
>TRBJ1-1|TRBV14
CASSPLGGFPEAFF
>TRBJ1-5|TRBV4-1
CASSQDSPTRNQPQHF
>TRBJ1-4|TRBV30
CAWTLGTGDDKLFF
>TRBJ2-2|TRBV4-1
CASSPTPGGTGELFF
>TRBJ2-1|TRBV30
CAWSPGRDEQFF
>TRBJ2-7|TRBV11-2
CASSLGVAGSSYEQYF
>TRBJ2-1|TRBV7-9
CASSSGTGLYNEQFF
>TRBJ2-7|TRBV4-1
CASSQTSGSPYEQYF
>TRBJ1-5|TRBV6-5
CASSYGQGRGQPQHF
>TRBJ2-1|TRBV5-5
CASRRTSGRGSYNEQFF
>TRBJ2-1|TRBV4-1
CASSLKGAGGPNEQFF
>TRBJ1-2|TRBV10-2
CASSATGEHYGYTF
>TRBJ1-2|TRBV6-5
CATRSGGSFSGYTF
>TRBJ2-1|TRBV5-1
CASSLAPSEQFF
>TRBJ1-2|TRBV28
CASSQGGRVDGYTF
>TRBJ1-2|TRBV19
CASSWSGGDGYTF
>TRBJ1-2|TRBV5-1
CASSFIQKRVGIDGYTF
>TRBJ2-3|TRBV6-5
CASIPRPGDTQYF
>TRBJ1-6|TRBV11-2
CASSLEYGVNSPLHF
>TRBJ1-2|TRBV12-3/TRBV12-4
CASSFAGNYGYTF
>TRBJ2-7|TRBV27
CASSLSTHQFDYEQYF
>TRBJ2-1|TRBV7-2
CASSSVPGLSGNEQFF
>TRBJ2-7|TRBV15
CATSRVADSYEQYF
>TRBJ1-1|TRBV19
CASSITGGSGTEAFF
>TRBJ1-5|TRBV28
CASRSRTANQPQHF
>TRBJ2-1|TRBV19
CASTPSLTPAYNEQFF
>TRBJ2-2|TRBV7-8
CASSLMTRGHGELFF